This TCR beta chain was found in a study of T cells in tumors after PD-1 blockade. Overall study: Either cemiplimab 350 mg every 2 weeks or pembrolizumab 200 mg every 3 weeks was given. Daily vismodegib 150 mg continued in a subset of anti-PD-1-treated patients.

General study points: Roughly two fifths of tumor TCR clonotypes were also found in blood.

As for this clone: The antigen is undetermined.

Data came from immunoSEQ multiplex PCR; TCRdb stores just in-frame clones and leaves some out. The data show around 60,000 clones, about 80% seen once. CDR1 is MNHNY, CDR2 SVGAGI, per germline (reference sequence). CDR3 length equals 14 residues. The J segment lost 6 bases and the V segment lost 5 bases, leaving 6 bases of the junction unmatched. Here the sequenced sample was PBMCs, taken before anti-PD-1 treatment. This clonotype originated in a human donor with basal cell carcinoma. The V gene is TRBV6-6, the J gene TRBJ1-2; TRBD1 aligns across 10 bases. The CDR3 region has the DNA TGTGCCAGCAGTGCGTCGGGACAGGGGAATGGCTACACCTTC. This translates into CASSASGQGNGYTF.